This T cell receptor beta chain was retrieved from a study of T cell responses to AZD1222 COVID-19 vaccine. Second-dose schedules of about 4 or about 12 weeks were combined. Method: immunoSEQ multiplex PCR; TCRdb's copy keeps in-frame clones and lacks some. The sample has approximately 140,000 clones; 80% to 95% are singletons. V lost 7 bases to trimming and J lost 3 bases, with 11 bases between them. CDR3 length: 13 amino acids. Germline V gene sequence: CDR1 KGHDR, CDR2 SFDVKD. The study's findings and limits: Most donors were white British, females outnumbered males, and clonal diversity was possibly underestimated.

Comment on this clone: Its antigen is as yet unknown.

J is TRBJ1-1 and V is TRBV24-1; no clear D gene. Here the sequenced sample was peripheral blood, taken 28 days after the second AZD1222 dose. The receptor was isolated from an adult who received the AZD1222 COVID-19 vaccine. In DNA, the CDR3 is TGTGCCACCAGGCCCGCCCTGGACACTGAAGCTTTCTTT. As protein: CATRPALDTEAFF.